Listed below are T cell receptor beta chains from one sample, sequenced in a study of blood T cell repertoires in COVID-19. Generated by immunoSEQ multiplex PCR, the TCRdb table keeps only in-frame clones and is missing some. The table has about 210,000 clones, approximately 80% seen once. The sequenced sample was peripheral blood. The receptors were sampled from a woman at least 80 years old with COVID-19, enrolled during active disease. The CDR3 runs from the conserved cysteine through the conserved F or W. D genes are given only for firm matches. Size is omitted from some rows. Given values are once, few, many or a class for expanded clones.

D gene: TRBD2
J gene: TRBJ2-1
V gene: TRBV6-5
CDR3 length: 14
clone size: .
CDR3 DNA: TGTGCCAGCAGTTACGGCCGCGGGAGGGCCGACAAGTTCTTC
CDR3 protein: CASSYGRGRADKFF

D gene: TRBD1
J gene: TRBJ1-1
V gene: TRBV5-1
CDR3 length: 14
clone size: .
CDR3 DNA: TGCGCCAGCAGACCCGGACAGGGGGCCGGTGAAGCTTTCTTT
CDR3 protein: CASRPGQGAGEAFF

D gene: TRBD1
J gene: TRBJ2-4
V gene: TRBV5-1
CDR3 length: 15
clone size: .
CDR3 DNA: TGCGCCAGCTCCCTAGGGGGCCAACCCAAAAACATTCAGTACTTC
CDR3 protein: CASSLGGQPKNIQYF

D gene: TRBD1
J gene: TRBJ2-1
V gene: TRBV5-1
CDR3 length: 15
clone size: .
CDR3 DNA: TGCGCCACCTCCTTCAGAGGACAGGGTTACAATGAGCAGTTCTTC
CDR3 protein: CATSFRGQGYNEQFF

D gene: .
J gene: TRBJ2-1
V gene: TRBV12-5
CDR3 length: 13
clone size: .
CDR3 DNA: TGTGCTAGTGGTTTGGCGGGAGTGAATGAGCAGTTCTTC
CDR3 protein: CASGLAGVNEQFF

D gene: .
J gene: TRBJ2-7
V gene: TRBV18
CDR3 length: 14
clone size: .
CDR3 DNA: TGTGCCAGCTCACCACCGGAGGGTTACTACGAGCAGTACTTC
CDR3 protein: CASSPPEGYYEQYF

D gene: .
J gene: TRBJ2-3
V gene: TRBV9
CDR3 length: 16
clone size: once
CDR3 DNA: TGTGCCAGCAGCGTAGGCCTAGGGGGAATCACAGATACGCAGTATTTT
CDR3 protein: CASSVGLGGITDTQYF

D gene: TRBD1
J gene: TRBJ2-1
V gene: TRBV5-4
CDR3 length: 15
clone size: .
CDR3 DNA: TGTGCCAGCGGCCACAACAGGGGCTCTGGGGATGAGCAGTTCTTC
CDR3 protein: CASGHNRGSGDEQFF

D gene: TRBD1
J gene: TRBJ1-3
V gene: TRBV28
CDR3 length: 17
clone size: .
CDR3 DNA: TGTGCCAGCAGTTTCCCAGGGGGCACGCGCTCTGGAAACACCATATATTTT
CDR3 protein: CASSFPGGTRSGNTIYF

D gene: .
J gene: TRBJ1-3
V gene: TRBV2
CDR3 length: 14
clone size: .
CDR3 DNA: TGTGCCAGCAGTGGGGGGCAACCCGGAAACACCATATATTTT
CDR3 protein: CASSGGQPGNTIYF

D gene: TRBD1
J gene: TRBJ1-3
V gene: TRBV3-1/TRBV3-2
CDR3 length: 14
clone size: .
CDR3 DNA: TGTGCCAGCAGCTCAGGGGGCTCTGGAAACACCATATATTTT
CDR3 protein: CASSSGGSGNTIYF

D gene: .
J gene: TRBJ2-5
V gene: TRBV5-1
CDR3 length: 11
clone size: .
CDR3 DNA: TGCGCCAGCGCGGCTAAAGAGACCCAGTACTTC
CDR3 protein: CASAAKETQYF

D gene: .
J gene: TRBJ1-2
V gene: TRBV27
CDR3 length: 16
clone size: .
CDR3 DNA: TGTGCCAGCAAGTTTACGGGGTCGCAGGGGATTTATGGCTACACCTTC
CDR3 protein: CASKFTGSQGIYGYTF

D gene: .
J gene: TRBJ2-5
V gene: TRBV7-9
CDR3 length: 15
clone size: .
CDR3 DNA: TGTGCCAGCAGCCAAACAGGGGCGGGGCTGGAGACCCAGTACTTC
CDR3 protein: CASSQTGAGLETQYF

D gene: .
J gene: TRBJ2-4
V gene: TRBV29-1
CDR3 length: 14
clone size: .
CDR3 DNA: TGCAGCGCGGCTCAGGGGCCCCGAGGGGACATTCAGTACTTC
CDR3 protein: CSAAQGPRGDIQYF

D gene: .
J gene: TRBJ2-7
V gene: TRBV18
CDR3 length: 15
clone size: once
CDR3 DNA: TGTGCCAGCTCACCGGGCCAGGTGGCTTCCTACGAGCAGTACTTC
CDR3 protein: CASSPGQVASYEQYF

D gene: .
J gene: TRBJ2-2
V gene: TRBV28
CDR3 length: 15
clone size: .
CDR3 DNA: TGTGCCCATACATCGGGGGTGGCTAACACCGGGGAGCTGTTTTTT
CDR3 protein: CAHTSGVANTGELFF

D gene: .
J gene: TRBJ2-5
V gene: TRBV29-1
CDR3 length: 12
clone size: few
CDR3 DNA: TGCAGCGTTGTTGGCGGGGAAGAGACCCAGTACTTC
CDR3 protein: CSVVGGEETQYF

D gene: .
J gene: TRBJ1-6
V gene: TRBV6-1
CDR3 length: 16
clone size: .
CDR3 DNA: TGTGCCAGCAGTGAGTTAGGAGGGGGGGCAGGTTCACCCCTCCACTTT
CDR3 protein: CASSELGGGAGSPLHF

D gene: .
J gene: TRBJ2-5
V gene: TRBV19
CDR3 length: 17
clone size: .
CDR3 DNA: TGTGCCAGTAGTATGATGGCGCGGGAAACCCCTCAAGAGACCCAGTACTTC
CDR3 protein: CASSMMARETPQETQYF

D gene: TRBD1
J gene: TRBJ2-7
V gene: TRBV6-6
CDR3 length: 16
clone size: .
CDR3 DNA: TGTGCCAGCAGTTATGGGACAGCCCGTAGCTCCTACGAGCAGTACTTC
CDR3 protein: CASSYGTARSSYEQYF

D gene: .
J gene: TRBJ1-3
V gene: TRBV18
CDR3 length: 15
clone size: .
CDR3 DNA: TGTGCCAGCTCACCCAGTGGCCAGGGCCGAAACACCATATATTTT
CDR3 protein: CASSPSGQGRNTIYF

D gene: .
J gene: TRBJ2-2
V gene: TRBV3-1/TRBV3-2
CDR3 length: 17
clone size: .
CDR3 DNA: TGTGCCAGCAGCCAAGATGTAGACAGCGCAGGGGCCGGGGAGCTGTTTTTT
CDR3 protein: CASSQDVDSAGAGELFF

D gene: .
J gene: TRBJ2-2
V gene: TRBV4-2
CDR3 length: 17
clone size: .
CDR3 DNA: TGTGCCAGCAGCCAAGATCGCCTCCGGGGGTACACCGGGGAGCTGTTTTTT
CDR3 protein: CASSQDRLRGYTGELFF

D gene: .
J gene: TRBJ1-3
V gene: TRBV2
CDR3 length: 14
clone size: .
CDR3 DNA: TGTGCCAGCACGGCAGGGTCCTCTGGAAACACCATATATTTT
CDR3 protein: CASTAGSSGNTIYF

D gene: TRBD1
J gene: TRBJ1-2
V gene: TRBV9
CDR3 length: 14
clone size: .
CDR3 DNA: TGTGCCAGCAGCGTGGGACAGGGGACCGGGCGCTACACCTTC
CDR3 protein: CASSVGQGTGRYTF

D gene: .
J gene: TRBJ1-2
V gene: TRBV19
CDR3 length: 12
clone size: .
CDR3 DNA: TGTGCCACCTACCCGGCGGGAGGGGGCTACACCTTC
CDR3 protein: CATYPAGGGYTF

D gene: TRBD2
J gene: TRBJ2-2
V gene: TRBV10-3
CDR3 length: 14
clone size: .
CDR3 DNA: TGTGCCATCATAGCGGGGGACGAAAACGGGGAGCTGTTTTTT
CDR3 protein: CAIIAGDENGELFF

D gene: .
J gene: TRBJ2-2
V gene: TRBV24-1
CDR3 length: 13
clone size: .
CDR3 DNA: TGTGCCACCGGGAGAGAGGACACCGGGGAGCTGTTTTTT
CDR3 protein: CATGREDTGELFF

D gene: .
J gene: TRBJ1-1
V gene: TRBV2
CDR3 length: 14
clone size: .
CDR3 DNA: TGTGCCAGCAGTGAAGCGTACAGGAACACTGAAGCTTTCTTT
CDR3 protein: CASSEAYRNTEAFF

D gene: TRBD1
J gene: TRBJ1-1
V gene: TRBV6-1
CDR3 length: 17
clone size: .
CDR3 DNA: TGTGCCAGCAGTGAAAGGGAGTGGGGACAGGGAAGCACTGAAGCTTTCTTT
CDR3 protein: CASSEREWGQGSTEAFF

D gene: .
J gene: TRBJ2-2
V gene: TRBV5-5
CDR3 length: 17
clone size: .
CDR3 DNA: TGTGCCAGCAGCTTGGGTGGGCACGGCGCGAACACCGGGGAGCTGTTTTTT
CDR3 protein: CASSLGGHGANTGELFF

D gene: TRBD2
J gene: TRBJ2-2
V gene: TRBV19
CDR3 length: 16
clone size: few
CDR3 DNA: TGTGCCAGTAGTATCATGGGGACTAGCGGTAACGGGGAGCTGTTTTTT
CDR3 protein: CASSIMGTSGNGELFF

D gene: .
J gene: TRBJ2-5
V gene: TRBV11-2
CDR3 length: 14
clone size: .
CDR3 DNA: TGTGCCAGCAGCTTAGGAGGGCCCAGGGAGACCCAGTACTTC
CDR3 protein: CASSLGGPRETQYF

D gene: TRBD1
J gene: TRBJ1-2
V gene: TRBV7-3
CDR3 length: 16
clone size: once
CDR3 DNA: TGTGCCAGCAGTTTGGCTCCGGGACAGGCGAGCTCAGGCTACACCTTC
CDR3 protein: CASSLAPGQASSGYTF

D gene: .
J gene: TRBJ1-1
V gene: TRBV28
CDR3 length: 14
clone size: few
CDR3 DNA: TGTGCCAGCAGACCAGTCGTTGATAACACTGAAGCTTTCTTT
CDR3 protein: CASRPVVDNTEAFF